One and the same sample provided the 7 T cell receptor beta chains below, sequenced in a study of cytomegalovirus exposure and HLA in healthy donors. The study ran its PCR with 60 Vbeta and 13 Jbeta primers. Produced via immunoSEQ multiplex PCR; TCRdb's table is partial and in-frame only. This listing includes 150,000 to 200,000 clones. The sequenced sample consisted of PBMCs. The receptor set was obtained from a woman aged 18-29 years in good health and CMV-seropositive.

The chain joins TRBV11-2 to TRBJ1-2, with D possibly matching TRBD1 (5 bases). The V gene's germline CDR1 is SGHAT and CDR2 FQNNGV. This CDR3 has 16 residues. Trimming left V 4 bases short and J 4 bases short, with 19 bases between. CDR3 amino acids: CASSSIRKGLFYGYTF. The CDR3 nucleotides are TGTGCCAGCAGCTCTATAAGAAAGGGGCTTTTCTATGGCTACACCTTC.

V usage is TRBV29-1 and J usage is TRBJ1-2, with 9 bases matching TRBD1. The V gene's germline CDR1 is SQVTM and CDR2 ANQGSEA. The CDR3 is made up of 12 amino acids. J was trimmed by 5 bases and V by 4 bases; bases with no gene match: 2. CDR3 sequence (DNA): TGCAGCGTTGCACAGGGGGCATATGGCTACACCTTC. Translation: CSVAQGAYGYTF.

The V gene is TRBV5-4, the J gene TRBJ2-7; TRBD1 aligns across 9 bases. V lost 5 bases to trimming and J lost 0 bases; unmatched junction nucleotides: 6. Germline CDR1 and CDR2: SGHNT and YYREEE (reference sequence). This CDR3 has 15 residues. CDR3 bases: TGTGCCAGCAGTGGCGACAGGGGGAGCTCCTACGAGCAGTACTTC. Protein product: CASSGDRGSSYEQYF.

The CDR3 loop is CASSYSVDSSYEQYF. CDR3 sequence (DNA): TGTGCCAGCAGTTACTCGGTGGACAGCTCCTACGAGCAGTACTTC. The chain combines TRBV6-5 with TRBJ2-7; TRBD1 might be the D (6 bases). This CDR3 comprises 15 residues. Trimming took off 0 bases at V and 0 bases at J, with 9 bases between the two ends. CDR1 and CDR2 (germline): MNHEY, SVGAGI.

The chain is built from TRBV4-1 and TRBJ1-2; 11 nucleotides match TRBD1. Germline CDR1 and CDR2: MGHRA and YSYEKL. The CDR3 is 16 residues long. The trim removed 4 bases at V and 6 bases at J, leaving 10 bases unmatched. CDR3 nucleotides: TGCGCCAGCAGCCCCATTGGGACAGGGGGAGGTGATGGCTACACCTTC. This translates into CASSPIGTGGGDGYTF.

The chain uses TRBV4-1 and TRBJ1-1, with 7 bases that match TRBD1. The CDR3 extends over 14 amino acids. Germline V CDR1 and CDR2: MGHRA, YSYEKL. V gave up 0 bases and J gave up 11 bases; unmatched junction bases: 9. The CDR3 here is CASSQDWATGKAFF. The CDR3 DNA sequence: TGCGCCAGCAGCCAAGATTGGGCGACAGGGAAGGCTTTCTTT.

The rearrangement links TRBV11-2 to TRBJ2-7; D is undetermined. The length of the CDR3 is 11 residues. Germline lookup yields CDR1 SGHAT and CDR2 FQNNGV. Trimming cost V 5 bases and J 2 bases, with 4 bases left between them. The CDR3 spells CASSTAYEQYF. As DNA, the CDR3 is TGTGCCAGCAGCACAGCCTACGAGCAGTACTTC.